This TCR beta chain was found in a study of T cells in Graves' hyperthyroidism and ophthalmopathy. Study-wide points: Most thyroid clonotypes that were expanded above 0.001 also turned up in blood. The model made its ophthalmopathy prediction, and onset followed a median approximately six months later. By a 13 V-J model, ophthalmopathy was set apart from stable hyperthyroidism.

Germline CDR1 SNHLY, CDR2 FYNNEI. The CDR3 runs to 13 residues. The V gene end was trimmed by 9 bases and the J gene end by 3 bases; junction bases not matched to a gene: 5. Clinical symptoms, serum thyroxine, TRAb, thyroid ultrasound and orbital computed tomography informed diagnoses. For this clonotype: No antigen is known for it.

Using RNA transcripts as the source, TCR beta CDR3 regions were amplified. HTBI primers were the set used in a first-round RT-PCR of the TCR CDR3. TCRdb passed the multiplex PCR reads through MiXCR, listing each CDR3 protein once. Here the sample spans approximately 430,000 distinct CDR3 sequences, 15% to 18% being singletons. This chain links TRBV2 with TRBJ1-1; 9 bases map to TRBD1. Sequenced material: blood. The receptor was derived from a woman aged 18-29 years with Graves' hyperthyroidism. CDR3 protein: CASRQGEDTEAFF. CDR3 DNA: TGTGCCAGTAGACAGGGGGAGGACACTGAAGCTTTCTTT. Looking up the rest from reference TRBV2 and TRBJ1-1 gives the full variable domain: EPEVTQTPSHQVTQMGQEVILRCVPISNHLYFYWYRQILGQKVEFLVSFYNNEISEKSEIFDDQFSVERPDGSNFTLKIRSTKLEDSAMYFCASRQGEDTEAFFGQGTRLTVV.